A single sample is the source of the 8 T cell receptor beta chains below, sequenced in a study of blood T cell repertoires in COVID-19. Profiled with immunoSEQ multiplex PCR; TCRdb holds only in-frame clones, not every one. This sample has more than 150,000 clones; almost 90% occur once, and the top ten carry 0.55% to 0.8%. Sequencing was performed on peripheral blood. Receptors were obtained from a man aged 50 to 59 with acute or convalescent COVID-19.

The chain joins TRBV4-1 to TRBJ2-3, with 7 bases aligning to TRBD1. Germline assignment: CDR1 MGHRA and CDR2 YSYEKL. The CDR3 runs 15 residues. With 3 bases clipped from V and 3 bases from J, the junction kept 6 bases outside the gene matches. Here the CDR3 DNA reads TGCGCCAGCAGCCAGCTCCCGACAGGGACAGATACGCAGTATTTT. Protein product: CASSQLPTGTDTQYF.

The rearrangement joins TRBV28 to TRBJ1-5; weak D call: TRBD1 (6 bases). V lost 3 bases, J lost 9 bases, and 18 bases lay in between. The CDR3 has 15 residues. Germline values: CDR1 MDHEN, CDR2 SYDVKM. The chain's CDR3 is CASSLGVGALAPQHF. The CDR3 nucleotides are TGTGCCAGCAGTTTGGGGGTGGGGGCCCTTGCGCCCCAGCATTTT.

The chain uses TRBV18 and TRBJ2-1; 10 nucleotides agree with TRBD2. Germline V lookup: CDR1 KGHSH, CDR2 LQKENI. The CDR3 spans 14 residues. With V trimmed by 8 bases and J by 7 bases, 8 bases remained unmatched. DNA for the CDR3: TGTGCCAGCCTCTTAGCGGGAGGAGTGAATGAGCAGTTCTTC. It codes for CASLLAGGVNEQFF.

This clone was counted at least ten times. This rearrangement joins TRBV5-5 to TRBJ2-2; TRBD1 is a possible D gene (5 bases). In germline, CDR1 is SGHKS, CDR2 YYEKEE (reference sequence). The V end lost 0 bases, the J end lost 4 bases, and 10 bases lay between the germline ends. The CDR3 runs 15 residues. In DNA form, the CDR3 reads TGTGCCAGCAGCTTGGGTCAGGGAAGCACCGGGGAGCTGTTTTTT. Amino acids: CASSLGQGSTGELFF.

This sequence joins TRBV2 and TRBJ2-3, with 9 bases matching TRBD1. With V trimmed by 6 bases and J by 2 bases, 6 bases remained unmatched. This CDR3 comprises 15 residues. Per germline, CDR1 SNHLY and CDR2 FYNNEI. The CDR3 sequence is CASRRRDRDTDTQYF. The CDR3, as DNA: TGTGCCAGCAGGCGCCGGGACAGGGACACAGATACGCAGTATTTT. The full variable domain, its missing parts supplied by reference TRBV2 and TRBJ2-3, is EPEVTQTPSHQVTQMGQEVILRCVPISNHLYFYWYRQILGQKVEFLVSFYNNEISEKSEIFDDQFSVERPDGSNFTLKIRSTKLEDSAMYFCASRRRDRDTDTQYFGPGTRLTVL.

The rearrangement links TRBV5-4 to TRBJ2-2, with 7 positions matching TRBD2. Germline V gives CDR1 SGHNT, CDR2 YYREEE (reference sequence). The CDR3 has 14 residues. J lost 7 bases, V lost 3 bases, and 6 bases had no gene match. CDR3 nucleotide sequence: TGTGCCAGCAGCTCAGGACTAGTTAGCGGGGAGCTGTTTTTT. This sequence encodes CASSSGLVSGELFF.

CDR3 in DNA: TGTGCCAGCAGTAAGACAACCTACGAGCAGTACGTC. It specifies CASSKTTYEQYV. V and J are TRBV12-3 or TRBV12-4 and TRBJ2-7; D not resolved. The germline V and J ends were trimmed by 5 bases and 2 bases, with 7 bases remaining between them. CDR3 length equals 12 residues.

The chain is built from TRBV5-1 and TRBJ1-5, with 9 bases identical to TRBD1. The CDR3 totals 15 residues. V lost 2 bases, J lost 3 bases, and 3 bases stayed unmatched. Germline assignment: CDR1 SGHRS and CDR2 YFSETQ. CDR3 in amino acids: CASSFGDRANQPQHF. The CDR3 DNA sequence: TGCGCCAGCAGCTTTGGGGACAGGGCCAATCAGCCCCAGCATTTT.